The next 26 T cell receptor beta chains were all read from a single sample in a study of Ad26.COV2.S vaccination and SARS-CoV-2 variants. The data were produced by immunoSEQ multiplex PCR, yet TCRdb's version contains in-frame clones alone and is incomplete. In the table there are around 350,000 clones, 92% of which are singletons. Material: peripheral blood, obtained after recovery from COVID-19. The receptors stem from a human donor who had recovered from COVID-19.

The chain's CDR3 is CASSVRETSPAFF. Written as DNA, the CDR3 is TGTGCCAGCAGTGTTAGGGAGACATCCCCAGCGTTCTTC. The chain is built from TRBV6-4 and TRBJ2-1; perhaps TRBD2 as D (5 bases). V lost 4 bases and J lost 15, with 19 bases in between. CDR1 and CDR2 from the germline V gene are MRHNA and SNTAGT. The CDR3 totals 13 residues.

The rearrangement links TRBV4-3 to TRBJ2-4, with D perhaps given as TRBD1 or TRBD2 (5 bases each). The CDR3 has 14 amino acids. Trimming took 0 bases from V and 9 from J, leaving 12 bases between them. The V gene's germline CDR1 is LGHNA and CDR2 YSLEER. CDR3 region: CASSQELGTGIQYF. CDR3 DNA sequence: TGCGCCAGCAGCCAAGAATTAGGGACGGGCATTCAGTACTTC.

The DNA of the CDR3 is TGCGCCAGCAGCTTGGTTAGCTTGAGCAATCAGCCCCAGCATTTT. It is translated as CASSLVSLSNQPQHF. The chain recombines TRBV5-1 with TRBJ1-5, with no clear D. V lost 0 bases, J lost 1 base, and 8 bases lay in between. The CDR3 is 15 residues long. Germline assignment: CDR1 SGHRS and CDR2 YFSETQ.

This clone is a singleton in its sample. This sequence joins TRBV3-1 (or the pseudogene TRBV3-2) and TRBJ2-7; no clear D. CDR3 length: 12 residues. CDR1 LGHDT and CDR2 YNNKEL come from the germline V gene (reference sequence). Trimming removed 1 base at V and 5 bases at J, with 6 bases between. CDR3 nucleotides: TGTGCCAGCAGCCAAGTTGCGGACGAGCAGTACTTC. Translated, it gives CASSQVADEQYF.

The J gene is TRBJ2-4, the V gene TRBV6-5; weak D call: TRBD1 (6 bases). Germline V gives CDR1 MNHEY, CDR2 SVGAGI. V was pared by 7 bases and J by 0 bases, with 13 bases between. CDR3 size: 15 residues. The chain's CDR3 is CASTNRDLAKNIQYF. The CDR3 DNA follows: TGTGCCAGCACCAACAGGGATCTAGCCAAAAACATTCAGTACTTC.

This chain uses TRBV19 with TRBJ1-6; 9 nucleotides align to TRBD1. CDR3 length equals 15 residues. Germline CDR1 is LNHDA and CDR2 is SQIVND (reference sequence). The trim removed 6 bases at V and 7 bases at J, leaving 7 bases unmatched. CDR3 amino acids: CASSLKDRGNSPLHF. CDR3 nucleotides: TGTGCCAGTAGCCTTAAAGACAGGGGGAATTCACCCCTCCACTTT.

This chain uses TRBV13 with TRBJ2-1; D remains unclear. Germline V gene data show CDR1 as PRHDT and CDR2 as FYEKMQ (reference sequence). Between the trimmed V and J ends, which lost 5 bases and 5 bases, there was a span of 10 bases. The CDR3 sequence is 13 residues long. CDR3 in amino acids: CASSPMSHNEQFF. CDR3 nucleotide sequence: TGTGCCAGCAGCCCCATGTCGCACAATGAGCAGTTCTTC.

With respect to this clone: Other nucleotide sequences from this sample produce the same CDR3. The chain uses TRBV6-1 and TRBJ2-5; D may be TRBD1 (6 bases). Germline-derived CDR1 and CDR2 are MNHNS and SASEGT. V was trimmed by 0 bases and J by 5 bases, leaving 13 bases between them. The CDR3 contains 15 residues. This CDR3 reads CASSEARGFGETQYF. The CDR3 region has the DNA TGTGCCAGCAGTGAAGCAAGGGGGTTCGGTGAGACCCAGTACTTC.

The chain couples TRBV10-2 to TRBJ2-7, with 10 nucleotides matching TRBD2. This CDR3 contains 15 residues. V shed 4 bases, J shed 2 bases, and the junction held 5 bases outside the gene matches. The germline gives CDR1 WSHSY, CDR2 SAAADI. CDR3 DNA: TGCGCCAGCAGTGCCACTAGCGGGGACCCCTACGAGCAGTACTTC. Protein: CASSATSGDPYEQYF.

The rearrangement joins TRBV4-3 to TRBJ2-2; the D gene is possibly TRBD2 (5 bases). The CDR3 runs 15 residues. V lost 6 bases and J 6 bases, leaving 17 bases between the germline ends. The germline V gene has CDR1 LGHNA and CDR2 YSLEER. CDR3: CASRVGLRGSGELFF. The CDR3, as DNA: TGCGCCAGCAGGGTCGGCCTCCGGGGTTCCGGGGAGCTGTTTTTT.

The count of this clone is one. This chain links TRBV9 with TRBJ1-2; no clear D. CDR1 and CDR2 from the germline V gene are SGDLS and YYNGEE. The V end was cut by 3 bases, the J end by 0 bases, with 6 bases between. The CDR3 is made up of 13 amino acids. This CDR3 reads CASSGVANYGYTF. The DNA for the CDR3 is TGTGCCAGCAGCGGCGTCGCTAACTATGGCTACACCTTC.

The CDR3 reads CATSGSNYGYTF. The DNA for the CDR3 is TGTGCCACGTCGGGGAGTAACTATGGCTACACCTTC. The genes are TRBV15 and TRBJ1-2; D ambiguous. The CDR3 covers 12 residues. Germline values: CDR1 LNHNV, CDR2 YYDKDF (reference sequence). The V end lost 9 bases, the J end lost 1 base, and 9 bases lay between the germline ends.

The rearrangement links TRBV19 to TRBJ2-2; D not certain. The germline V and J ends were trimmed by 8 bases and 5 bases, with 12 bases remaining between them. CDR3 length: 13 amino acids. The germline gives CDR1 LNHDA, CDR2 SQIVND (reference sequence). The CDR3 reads CASGPEWTGELFF. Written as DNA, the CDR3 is TGTGCCAGTGGGCCCGAGTGGACCGGGGAGCTGTTTTTT.

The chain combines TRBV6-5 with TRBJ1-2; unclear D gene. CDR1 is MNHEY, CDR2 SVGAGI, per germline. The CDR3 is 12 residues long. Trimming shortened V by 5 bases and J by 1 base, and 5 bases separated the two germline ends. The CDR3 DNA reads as TGTGCCAGCAGTCCCGTTAACTATGGCTACACCTTC. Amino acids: CASSPVNYGYTF.

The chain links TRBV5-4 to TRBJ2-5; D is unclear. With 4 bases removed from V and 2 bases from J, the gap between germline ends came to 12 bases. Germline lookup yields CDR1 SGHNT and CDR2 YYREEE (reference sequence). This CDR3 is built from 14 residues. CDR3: CASSLDEKQETQYF. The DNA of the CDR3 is TGTGCCAGCAGCCTGGACGAAAAGCAAGAGACCCAGTACTTC.

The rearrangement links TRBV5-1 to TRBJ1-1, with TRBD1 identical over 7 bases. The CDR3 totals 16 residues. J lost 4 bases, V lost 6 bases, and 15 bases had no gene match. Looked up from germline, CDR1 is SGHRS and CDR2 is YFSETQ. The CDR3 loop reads CASIPSITGVATEAFF. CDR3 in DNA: TGCGCCAGCATCCCTTCCATTACAGGGGTGGCCACTGAAGCTTTCTTT.

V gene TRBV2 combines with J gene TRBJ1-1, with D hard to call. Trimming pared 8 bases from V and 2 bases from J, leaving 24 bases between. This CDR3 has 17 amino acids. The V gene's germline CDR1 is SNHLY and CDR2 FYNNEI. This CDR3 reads CASSSRGTFSLNTEAFF. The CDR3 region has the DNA TGTGCCAGCTCCTCGCGGGGAACTTTTTCACTCAACACTGAAGCTTTCTTT.

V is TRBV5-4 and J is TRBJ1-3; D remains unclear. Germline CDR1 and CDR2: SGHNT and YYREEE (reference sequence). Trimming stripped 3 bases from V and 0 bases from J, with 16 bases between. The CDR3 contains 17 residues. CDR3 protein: CASSSHARKPSGNTIYF. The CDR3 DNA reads TGTGCCAGCAGCTCCCACGCAAGGAAACCCTCTGGAAACACCATATATTTT.

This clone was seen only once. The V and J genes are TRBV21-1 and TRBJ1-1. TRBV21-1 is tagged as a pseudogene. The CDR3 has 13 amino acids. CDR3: CASSRGGDTEAFF. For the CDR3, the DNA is TGTGCCAGCAGCAGGGGGGGCGACACTGAAGCTTTCTTT.

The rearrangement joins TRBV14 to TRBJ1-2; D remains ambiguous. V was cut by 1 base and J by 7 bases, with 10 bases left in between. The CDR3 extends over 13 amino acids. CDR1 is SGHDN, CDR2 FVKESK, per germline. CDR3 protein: CASSQVEKSGYTF. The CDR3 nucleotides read TGTGCCAGCAGCCAAGTAGAAAAATCTGGCTACACCTTC. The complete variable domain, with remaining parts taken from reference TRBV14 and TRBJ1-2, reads EAGVTQFPSHSVIEKGQTVTLRCDPISGHDNLYWYRRVMGKEIKFLLHFVKESKQDESGMPNNRFLAERTGGTYSTLKVQPAELEDSGVYFCASSQVEKSGYTFGSGTRLTVV.

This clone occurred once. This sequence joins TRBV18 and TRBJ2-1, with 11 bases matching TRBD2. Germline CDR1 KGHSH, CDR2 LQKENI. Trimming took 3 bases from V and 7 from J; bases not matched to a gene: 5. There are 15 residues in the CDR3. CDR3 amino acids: CASSPSGGAGNEQFF. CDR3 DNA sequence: TGTGCCAGCTCACCTAGCGGGGGGGCCGGGAATGAGCAGTTCTTC. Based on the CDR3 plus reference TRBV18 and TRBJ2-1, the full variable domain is NAGVMQNPRHLVRRRGQEARLRCSPMKGHSHVYWYRQLPEEGLKFMVYLQKENIIDESGMPKERFSAEFPKEGPSILRIQQVVRGDSAAYFCASSPSGGAGNEQFFGPGTRLTVL.

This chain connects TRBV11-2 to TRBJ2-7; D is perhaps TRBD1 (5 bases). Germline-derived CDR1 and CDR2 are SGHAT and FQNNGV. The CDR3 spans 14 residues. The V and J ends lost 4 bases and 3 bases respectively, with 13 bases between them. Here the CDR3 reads CASSSQGALYEQYF. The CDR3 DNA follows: TGTGCCAGCAGCTCTCAAGGGGCTCTCTACGAGCAGTACTTC.

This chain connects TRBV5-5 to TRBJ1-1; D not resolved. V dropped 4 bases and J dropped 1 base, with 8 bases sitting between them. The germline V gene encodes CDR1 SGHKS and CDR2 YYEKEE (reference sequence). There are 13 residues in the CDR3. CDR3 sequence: CASSPRENTEAFF. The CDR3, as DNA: TGTGCCAGCAGCCCACGGGAGAACACTGAAGCTTTCTTT.

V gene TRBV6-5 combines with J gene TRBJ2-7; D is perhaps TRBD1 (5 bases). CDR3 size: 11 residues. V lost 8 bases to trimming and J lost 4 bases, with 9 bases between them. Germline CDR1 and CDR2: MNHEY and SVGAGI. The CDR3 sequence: CASWKGYEQYF. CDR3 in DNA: TGTGCCAGCTGGAAGGGGTACGAGCAGTACTTC.

CDR3: CASSSSGVLGEKLFF. CDR3 DNA sequence: TGTGCCAGCAGTTCCTCAGGGGTCTTAGGTGAAAAACTGTTTTTT. The chain couples TRBV6-5 to TRBJ1-4; maybe TRBD1 (6 bases). The CDR3 consists of 15 residues. Germline values: CDR1 MNHEY, CDR2 SVGAGI. The V end lost 4 bases, the J end lost 7 bases, and 16 bases lay between the germline ends.

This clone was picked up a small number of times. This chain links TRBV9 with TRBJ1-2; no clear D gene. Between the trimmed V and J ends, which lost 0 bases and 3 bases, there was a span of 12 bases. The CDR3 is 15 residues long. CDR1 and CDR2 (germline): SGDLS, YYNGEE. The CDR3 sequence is CASSVGNSIYYGYTF. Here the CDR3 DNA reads TGTGCCAGCAGCGTAGGGAATTCAATTTACTATGGCTACACCTTC.